This TCR beta chain appears in the sequencing data of a study of immune evolution from preneoplasia to lung adenocarcinoma. Study-wide context: HLA loss of heterozygosity: over 5.5% AIS, over 12% MIA, around 35% ADC, none AAH. Study-wide results and limits: Later-stage lesions appeared to have more T cells, more diversity, less clonality. Top clone share appeared to fall from AAH through AIS, MIA, adenocarcinoma. KRAS-mutant nodules had the highest T cell clonality.

V lost 5 bases to trimming and J lost 3 bases; unmatched junction nucleotides: 9. CDR3 length equals 15 residues. Looked up from germline, CDR1 is SEHNR and CDR2 is FQNEAQ (reference sequence). By sample fraction, this clone is medium-sized. Its specificity is not known. Repertoires were generated with immunoSEQ multiplex PCR, while TCRdb's copy carries only in-frame clones and drops some. The data show about 15,000 clones, with about 82% seen just once and 4.2% held by the top ten. This TCR came from a person aged 70 to 79 with lung adenocarcinoma. The material sequenced was FFPE minimally invasive lung adenocarcinoma tissue. The genes are TRBV7-9 and TRBJ1-2; 7 bases line up with TRBD1. The DNA of the CDR3 is TGTGCCAGCAGCGTCAGGGGGAATGTAGACTATGGCTACACCTTC. As protein: CASSVRGNVDYGYTF.